This T cell receptor (beta chain) is from a study of vaccination effects on CD4 cells after COVID-19. On this clone: Its specificity is not known.

Broader study findings: Clones arising from infection and from vaccination showed marked clonal contraction late after vaccination.

The germline gives CDR1 MNHEY, CDR2 SMNVEV (reference sequence). The CDR3 spans 13 residues. With V trimmed by 5 bases and J by 2 bases, 2 bases remained unmatched. Using immunoSEQ multiplex PCR, the repertoire was profiled, and TCRdb retains in-frame clones only, with some absent. Among 9,500 to 15,000 clones listed, over 60% were seen once. Under the ViraFEST assay, PBMC were stimulated with viral peptide pools so that antigen-specific CD4+ T cells expanded. Sequencing was performed afterwards. Scientists isolated CD4+ T cells after an approximately ten-day culture period ended. Participants got two doses of BNT162b2 or mRNA-1273 vaccine. On day 3 and again on day 7, half the medium was replaced with IL-2 medium.

J is TRBJ1-2 and V is TRBV27, with 7 bases identical to TRBD1. The source was CD4+ T cells from PBMCs cultured with SARS-CoV-2 spike peptides, collected after COVID-19 vaccination. This TCR was sampled from a human donor who received a COVID-19 vaccine. The CDR3 nucleotides read TGTGCCAGCAGTGACAGGGTCAACTATGGCTACACCTTC. Translation: CASSDRVNYGYTF.